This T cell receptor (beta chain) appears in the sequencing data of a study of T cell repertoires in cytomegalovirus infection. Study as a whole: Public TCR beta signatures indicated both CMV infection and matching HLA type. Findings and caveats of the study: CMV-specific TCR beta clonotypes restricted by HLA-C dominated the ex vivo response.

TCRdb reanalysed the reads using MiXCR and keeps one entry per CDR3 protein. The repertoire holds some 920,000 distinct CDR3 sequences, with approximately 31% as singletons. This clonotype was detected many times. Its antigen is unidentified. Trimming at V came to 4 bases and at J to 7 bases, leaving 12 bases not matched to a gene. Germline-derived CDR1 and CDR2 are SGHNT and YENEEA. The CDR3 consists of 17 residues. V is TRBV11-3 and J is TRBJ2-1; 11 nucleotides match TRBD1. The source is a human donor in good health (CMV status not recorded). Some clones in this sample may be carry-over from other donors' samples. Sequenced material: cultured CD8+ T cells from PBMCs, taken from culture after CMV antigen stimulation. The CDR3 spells CASSSYRPGTGGNEQFF. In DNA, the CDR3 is TGTGCCAGCAGCTCATACCGCCCCGGGACAGGGGGTAATGAGCAGTTCTTC.